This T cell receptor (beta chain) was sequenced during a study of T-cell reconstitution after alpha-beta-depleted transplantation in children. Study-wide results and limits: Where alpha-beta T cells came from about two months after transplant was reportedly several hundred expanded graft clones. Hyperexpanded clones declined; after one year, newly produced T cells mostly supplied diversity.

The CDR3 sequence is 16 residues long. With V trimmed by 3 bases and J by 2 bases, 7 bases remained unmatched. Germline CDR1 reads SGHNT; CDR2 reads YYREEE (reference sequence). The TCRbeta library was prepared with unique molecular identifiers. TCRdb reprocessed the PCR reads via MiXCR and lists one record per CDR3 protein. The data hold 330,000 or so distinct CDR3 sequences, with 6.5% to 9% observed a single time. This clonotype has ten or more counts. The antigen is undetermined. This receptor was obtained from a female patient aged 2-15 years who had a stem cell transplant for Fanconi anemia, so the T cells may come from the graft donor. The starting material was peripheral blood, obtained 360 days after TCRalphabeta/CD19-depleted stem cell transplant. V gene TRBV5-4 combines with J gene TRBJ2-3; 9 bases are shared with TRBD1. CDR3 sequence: CASSYLRDRDTDTQYF. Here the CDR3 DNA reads TGTGCCAGCAGCTATCTACGGGACAGGGACACAGATACGCAGTATTTT.